This T cell receptor (beta chain) stems from a study of blood T cell repertoires in COVID-19. Study information: There were acute and convalescent COVID-19 samples, and they came from the United States, Italy and Spain. PBMCs, B-cell-depleted T cells, or T cells provided the cDNA or gDNA that made up the material.

The germline V and J ends were trimmed by 0 bases and 1 base, with 6 bases remaining between them. Germline V gives CDR1 MNHNS, CDR2 SASEGT. The CDR3 totals 14 residues. Authors' data handling: Estimation of nucleated cell counts was performed using reference gene primer amplification. Here immunoSEQ multiplex PCR was the method, and the copy in TCRdb shows in-frame clones only, minus some. The V and J calls and the clone size are those of that table, but D and trimming were determined from the DNA. The sample holds under 300,000 clones, nearly 90% seen once. Recruited during active infection, patients (from Seattle) were subsequently followed longitudinally.

The chain links TRBV6-1 to TRBJ1-1; D gene unclear. The clonotype was recovered from a woman aged 60-75 years with COVID-19, enrolled during active disease. The material sequenced was peripheral blood. The CDR3, as DNA: TGTGCCAGCAGTGAAGCCTTTAGGAACACTGAAGCTTTCTTT. Amino acid sequence: CASSEAFRNTEAFF.